The 20 T cell receptor beta chains listed next were all sequenced from one sample in a study of cytomegalovirus exposure and HLA in healthy donors. It was with 60 Vbeta and 13 Jbeta primers that the PCR ran. Generated by immunoSEQ multiplex PCR, the TCRdb table keeps only in-frame clones and is missing some. This table has about 62,000 clones, approximately 87% appearing once. The sequencing sample was made of PBMCs. The source is a man younger than 35 in good health and CMV-seronegative.

The rearrangement joins TRBV27 to TRBJ1-2; D perhaps matches TRBD1 (5 bases). There are 13 residues in the CDR3. Germline values: CDR1 MNHEY, CDR2 SMNVEV (reference sequence). V was clipped by 5 bases and J by 8 bases, with 15 bases between them. DNA of the CDR3: TGTGCCAGCAGTCCGACGGAATGGGGCGGCTACACCTTC. As protein: CASSPTEWGGYTF.

The chain combines TRBV5-6 with TRBJ2-3; maybe TRBD2 (5 bases). There are 14 residues in the CDR3. V lost 7 bases and J 2 bases, leaving 14 bases between the germline ends. Germline V gene data show CDR1 as SGHDT and CDR2 as YYEEEE. CDR3 loop: CASGRRDYTDTQYF. The CDR3, as DNA: TGTGCCAGCGGCAGGAGAGACTACACAGATACGCAGTATTTT.

The V and J genes are TRBV6-5 and TRBJ2-1, with 7 bases that match TRBD2. J gave up 4 bases and V 6 bases, and 9 bases lay outside the gene matches. Germline values: CDR1 MNHEY, CDR2 SVGAGI. The CDR3 sequence is 15 residues long. The CDR3 DNA sequence: TGTGCCAGCAGCCAGACGGGGGGACCGTACAATGAGCAGTTCTTC. It is translated as CASSQTGGPYNEQFF.

The gene calls are TRBV28 and TRBJ2-5; the match to TRBD2 covers 7 bases. Germline V gene data show CDR1 as MDHEN and CDR2 as SYDVKM. The CDR3 spans 12 residues. V trimming: 7 bases; J trimming: 7 bases; junction bases outside the gene matches: 6. CDR3 residues: CASTWSGGTQYF. DNA for the CDR3: TGTGCCAGCACATGGTCGGGGGGGACCCAGTACTTC.

The genes are TRBV5-1 and TRBJ1-1; D might be TRBD1 (6 bases). This CDR3 comprises 15 residues. V shed 4 bases and J shed 6 bases, with 19 bases lying between them. The germline V gene encodes CDR1 SGHRS and CDR2 YFSETQ. CDR3 DNA sequence: TGCGCCAGCAGCCCTGGACAGACTTCTAAGCCTGAAGCTTTCTTT. Its translation is CASSPGQTSKPEAFF.

This clone has a handful of counts. V and J are TRBV5-5 and TRBJ2-7; D remains ambiguous. This CDR3 has 14 residues. CDR1 is SGHKS and CDR2 is YYEKEE in the germline V gene (reference sequence). The V end was cut by 1 base, the J end by 3 bases, with 11 bases between. CDR3 coding DNA: TGTGCCAGCAGCTTGCGGGTCAGCTACTACGAGCAGTACTTC. This translates into CASSLRVSYYEQYF.

This clone was found once. J is TRBJ2-7 and V is TRBV7-2; a possible D gene is TRBD1 (5 bases). Germline lookup yields CDR1 SGHTA and CDR2 FQGNSA. V lost 1 base and J 0 bases, leaving 10 bases between the germline ends. The CDR3 spans 15 residues. This CDR3 reads CASSLGQQTSYEQYF. The DNA for the CDR3 is TGTGCCAGCAGCTTAGGACAGCAGACCTCCTACGAGCAGTACTTC.

The chain recombines TRBV18 with TRBJ2-1, with D tentatively TRBD1 (7 bases). This CDR3 is 15 amino acids long. V shed 3 bases and J shed 6 bases, with 15 bases lying between them. Germline V CDR1 and CDR2: KGHSH, LQKENI. The CDR3 DNA reads as TGTGCCAGCTCACCTCGGGGGACAGACGGCAATGAGCAGTTCTTC. The encoded protein is CASSPRGTDGNEQFF.

The gene calls are TRBV6-4 and TRBJ1-2; the match to TRBD1 covers 8 bases. The CDR3 runs 16 residues. The J segment lost 2 bases and the V segment lost 6 bases, leaving 11 bases of the junction unmatched. Germline loops: CDR1 MRHNA, CDR2 SNTAGT. CDR3 loop: CASRGPVGDRNYGYTF. CDR3 in DNA: TGTGCCAGCAGGGGACCGGTAGGGGACAGGAACTATGGCTACACCTTC.

The DNA of the CDR3 is TGTGCCAGCAGCCCACGGGGGAGCTACACTGAAGCTTTCTTT. It translates to CASSPRGSYTEAFF. The chain combines TRBV7-8 with TRBJ1-1, with D perhaps TRBD1 (5 bases). This CDR3 has 14 residues. V lost 5 bases to trimming and J lost 3 bases, with 13 bases between them. Germline CDR1 reads SGHVS; CDR2 reads FQNEAQ.

The chain uses TRBV9 and TRBJ1-2, with D perhaps TRBD1 (5 bases). With 1 base removed from V and 9 bases from J, the gap between germline ends came to 13 bases. CDR1 is SGDLS, CDR2 YYNGEE, per germline. The CDR3 is made up of 13 amino acids. CDR3 DNA sequence: TGTGCCAGCAGCGTATTAAGGGGTTGGAGCTACACCTTC. Translation: CASSVLRGWSYTF.

The rearrangement uses TRBV7-2 and TRBJ1-2; TRBD1 is a possible D gene (6 bases). The CDR3 contains 16 residues. Germline V gene lookup returns CDR1 SGHTA and CDR2 FQGNSA. The V end lost 3 bases, the J end lost 8 bases, and 22 bases lay between the germline ends. The DNA of the CDR3 is TGTGCCAGCAGCTTCCAAGGGGGGGTAAAGATCTCGGGCTACACCTTC. It specifies CASSFQGGVKISGYTF.

This clone came up once. The V call is TRBV23-1, the J call TRBJ2-5, with TRBD2 matching 13 bases. TRBV23-1 counts as an open reading frame of uncertain function. The CDR3 is made up of 20 amino acids. J lost 2 bases, V lost 0 bases, and 12 bases had no gene match. CDR3 sequence: CASSQSWFGTSGVVQETQYF. The DNA for the CDR3 is TGCGCCAGCAGTCAATCGTGGTTCGGGACTAGCGGGGTGGTACAAGAGACCCAGTACTTC.

V is TRBV14 and J is TRBJ1-2; TRBD1 matches at 7 bases. This CDR3 is 14 amino acids long. After removal of 2 bases from V and 2 bases from J, the junction contained 2 bases not matched to a gene. CDR1 and CDR2 from the germline V gene are SGHDN and FVKESK. DNA of the CDR3: TGTGCCAGCAGCCAACCGGGACAGAACTATGGCTACACCTTC. Protein sequence: CASSQPGQNYGYTF.

The gene calls are TRBV6-7 and TRBJ1-5; D gene ambiguous. TRBV6-7 is an ORF, with its function uncertain. V lost 2 bases and J lost 5, with 7 bases in between. The CDR3 contains 13 residues. Here the CDR3 reads CASSYMGYQPQHF. Written as DNA, the CDR3 is TGTGCCAGCAGTTACATGGGCTATCAGCCCCAGCATTTT.

This clone was counted once. The chain links TRBV5-1 to TRBJ2-5; 8 nucleotides match TRBD2. Trimming removed 4 bases from V and 5 bases from J; junction bases left unmatched: 4. The CDR3 has 13 residues. Per germline, CDR1 SGHRS and CDR2 YFSETQ. The CDR3 bases are TGCGCCAGCAGCCTCCCGGGGGGGGAGACCCAGTACTTC. Translation: CASSLPGGETQYF.

V and J are TRBV7-2 and TRBJ2-7; D might be TRBD1 (7 bases). The V gene's germline CDR1 is SGHTA and CDR2 FQGNSA. The CDR3 runs to 16 residues. V was trimmed by 1 base and J by 2 bases, leaving 15 bases between them. The CDR3 loop reads CASSLGLAGGTYEQYF. For the CDR3, the DNA is TGTGCCAGCAGCTTAGGGCTGGCAGGGGGGACCTACGAGCAGTACTTC.

The V gene is TRBV19, the J gene TRBJ1-2; D is unresolved. Trimming stripped 6 bases from V and 8 bases from J, with 13 bases between. Germline CDR1 is LNHDA and CDR2 is SQIVND (reference sequence). CDR3 length equals 12 residues. The CDR3 bases are TGTGCCAGTAGCCAAGGACTCCGAGGCTACACCTTC. It specifies CASSQGLRGYTF.

The chain combines TRBV5-1 with TRBJ2-5; the D gene is possibly TRBD1 (6 bases). In germline, CDR1 is SGHRS, CDR2 YFSETQ. The CDR3 contains 14 residues. The V and J ends lost 3 bases and 5 bases respectively, with 14 bases between them. In DNA form, the CDR3 reads TGCGCCAGCAGCTCGGACAGCCCGGGGGAGACCCAGTACTTC. Translation gives CASSSDSPGETQYF.

The chain links TRBV7-9 to TRBJ1-2, with a possible D match to TRBD1 (5 bases). The length of the CDR3 is 15 residues. V was trimmed by 0 bases and J by 5 bases, leaving 13 bases between them. CDR1 is SEHNR and CDR2 is FQNEAQ in the germline V gene (reference sequence). DNA of the CDR3: TGTGCCAGCAGCTTAGCGGCCGCGGGGGTTTATGGCTACACCTTC. Translation: CASSLAAAGVYGYTF.